Listed below are T cell receptor beta chains from one sample, sequenced in a study of shared clonotypes between healthy human individuals. This table comes from immunoSEQ multiplex PCR, and its TCRdb copy is limited to in-frame clones, with some not included. The sample yields approximately 120,000 clones, about 71% seen once. The source material was memory CD8+ T cells sorted from blood. Receptors were obtained from a woman in her twenties or thirties in good health. The conserved cysteine and the conserved F or W are not part of the CDR3 here. Not every row has a clone size; where given, it reads once, few, many or a size class.

v_call: TRBV5-6; clone_size: NA; cdr3_aa: ATATSGYNEQF
v_call: TRBV29-1; clone_size: NA; cdr3_aa: SVDSSLGDTQY
v_call: TRBV2; clone_size: NA; cdr3_aa: ASSGDGDNSPLH
v_call: TRBV5-1; clone_size: NA; cdr3_aa: ASSSPTGWGTEAF
v_call: TRBV6-6; clone_size: few; cdr3_aa: ASSKREADNEQF
v_call: TRBV14; clone_size: NA; cdr3_aa: ASSLGTSLWEQY
v_call: TRBV4-2; clone_size: NA; cdr3_aa: ASSQDSHFLYEQY
v_call: TRBV29-1; clone_size: NA; cdr3_aa: SVVGGLAGPPSNEQF
v_call: TRBV7-8; clone_size: NA; cdr3_aa: ASSLRGTGGRSNQPQH
v_call: TRBV7-9; clone_size: NA; cdr3_aa: ASSFKDTQY
v_call: TRBV2; clone_size: NA; cdr3_aa: ASSEAGSISARLYEQY
v_call: TRBV5-4; clone_size: NA; cdr3_aa: ASSSTEDRIQQF
v_call: TRBV28; clone_size: NA; cdr3_aa: ASSSQGGEQY
v_call: TRBV10-3; clone_size: NA; cdr3_aa: AITGKDRFTDTQY
v_call: TRBV27; clone_size: NA; cdr3_aa: ASSLYYRAYEQY
v_call: TRBV7-8; clone_size: few; cdr3_aa: ASSPSIFSETHGYT
v_call: TRBV25-1; clone_size: once; cdr3_aa: ASSEGGTDTDTQY
v_call: TRBV9; clone_size: NA; cdr3_aa: ASSVSWGTGELF
v_call: TRBV6-6; clone_size: NA; cdr3_aa: ASSSGLRGEQY
v_call: TRBV27; clone_size: many; cdr3_aa: ASRVTGSIDSYEQY
v_call: TRBV4-1; clone_size: NA; cdr3_aa: ASSPRTSGSWVGYEQY
v_call: TRBV19; clone_size: NA; cdr3_aa: ASSAQGGGELF
v_call: TRBV9; clone_size: once; cdr3_aa: ASSVGDGNTIY